This T cell receptor (beta chain) comes out of a study of T cell changes during pregnancy in multiple sclerosis. Germline values: CDR1 SGHTA, CDR2 FQGNSA. The V gene lost 3 bases and the J gene lost 6 bases, with 9 bases spanning the gap. The CDR3 has 13 residues. This clone has only one observation. Sequencing was performed with immunoSEQ multiplex PCR; in TCRdb, only in-frame clones are kept and a portion is missing. The data hold about 77,000 clones, with approximately 89% observed a single time. This rearrangement joins TRBV7-2 to TRBJ1-5; D is undetermined. This material consisted of peripheral blood, taken before pregnancy. The receptor was isolated from a female donor with multiple sclerosis, enrolled in a pregnancy study. The CDR3 region is CASSFGLLQPQHF. CDR3 nucleotide sequence: TGTGCCAGCAGCTTCGGACTACTTCAGCCCCAGCATTTT.